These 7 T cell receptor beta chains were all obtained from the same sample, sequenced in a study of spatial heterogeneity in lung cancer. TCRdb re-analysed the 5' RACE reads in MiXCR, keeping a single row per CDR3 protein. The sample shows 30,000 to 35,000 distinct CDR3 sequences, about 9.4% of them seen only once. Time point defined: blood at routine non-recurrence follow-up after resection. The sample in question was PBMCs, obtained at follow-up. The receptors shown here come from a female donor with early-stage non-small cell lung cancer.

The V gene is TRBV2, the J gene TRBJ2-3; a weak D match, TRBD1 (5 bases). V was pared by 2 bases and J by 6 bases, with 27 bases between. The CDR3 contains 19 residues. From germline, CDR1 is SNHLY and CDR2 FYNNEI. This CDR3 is CASSEWFDLAGRLGDTQYF. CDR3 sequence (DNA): TGTGCCAGCAGTGAATGGTTTGATTTGGCAGGGCGTTTGGGTGATACGCAGTATTTT.

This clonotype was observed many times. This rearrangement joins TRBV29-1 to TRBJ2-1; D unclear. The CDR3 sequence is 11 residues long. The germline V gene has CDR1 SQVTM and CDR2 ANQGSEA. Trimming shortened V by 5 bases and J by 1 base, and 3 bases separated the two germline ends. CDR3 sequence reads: CSVPSYNEQFF. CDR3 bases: TGCAGCGTTCCATCCTACAATGAGCAGTTCTTC.

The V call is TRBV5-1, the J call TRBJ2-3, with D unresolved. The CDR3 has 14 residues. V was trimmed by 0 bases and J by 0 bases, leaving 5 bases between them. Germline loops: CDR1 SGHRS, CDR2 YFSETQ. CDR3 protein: CASSLEHSTDTQYF. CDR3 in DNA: TGCGCCAGCAGCTTGGAACACAGCACAGATACGCAGTATTTT.

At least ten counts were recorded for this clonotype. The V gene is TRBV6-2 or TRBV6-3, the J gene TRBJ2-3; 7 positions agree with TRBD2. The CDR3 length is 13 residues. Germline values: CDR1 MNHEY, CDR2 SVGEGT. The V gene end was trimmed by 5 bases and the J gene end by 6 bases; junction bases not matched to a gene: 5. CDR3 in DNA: TGTGCCAGCAGTCGCGGGGGTTGGGATACGCAGTATTTT. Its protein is CASSRGGWDTQYF.

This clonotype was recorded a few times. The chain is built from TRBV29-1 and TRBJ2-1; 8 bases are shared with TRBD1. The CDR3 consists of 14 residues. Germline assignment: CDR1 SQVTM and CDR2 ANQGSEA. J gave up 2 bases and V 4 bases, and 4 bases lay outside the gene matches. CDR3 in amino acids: CSVVGQGPYNEQFF. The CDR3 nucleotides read TGCAGCGTTGTCGGACAGGGACCCTACAATGAGCAGTTCTTC.

CDR3 in amino acids: CASSPSGLAANTGELFF. CDR3 DNA sequence: TGTGCCAGCTCACCGTCGGGACTAGCGGCGAACACCGGGGAGCTGTTTTTT. The chain uses TRBV18 and TRBJ2-2, with 11 bases lining up with TRBD2. The CDR3 totals 17 residues. The V and J ends lost 3 bases and 0 bases, in that order; junction bases with no gene match: 3. CDR1 KGHSH and CDR2 LQKENI come from the germline V gene.

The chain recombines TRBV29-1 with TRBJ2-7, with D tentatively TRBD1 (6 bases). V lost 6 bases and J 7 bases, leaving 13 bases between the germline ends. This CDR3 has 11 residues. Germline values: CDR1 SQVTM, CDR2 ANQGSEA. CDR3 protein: CSVNRDREQYF. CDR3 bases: TGCAGCGTCAACAGGGATCGGGAGCAGTACTTC.